This T cell receptor (beta chain) was retrieved from a study of T cells in Graves' hyperthyroidism and ophthalmopathy. This clonotype showed up just a few times. V lost 6 bases and J lost 2; bases outside the gene matches: 5. CDR3 length: 15 residues. The germline V gene has CDR1 DFQATT and CDR2 SNEGSKA (reference sequence). Template material for amplifying TCR beta CDR3 regions consisted of RNA transcripts. The HTBI set primed first-round TCR CDR3 RT-PCR. TCRdb reprocessed the multiplex PCR reads via MiXCR and lists one record per CDR3 protein. Of 350,000 or so distinct CDR3 sequences listed, roughly 18% are singletons.

This chain joins TRBV20-1 and TRBJ2-3; 13 nucleotides match TRBD2. Source material: blood. The TCR sequence derives from a woman in her forties or fifties with Graves' hyperthyroidism. In DNA, the CDR3 is TGCAGTGCCCTTGGACTAGCGGGGGTCACAGATACGCAGTATTTT. Translating it yields CSALGLAGVTDTQYF.